This T cell receptor beta chain was recorded in a study of CD8 T cells in Susac syndrome. Whole-study context: Sequenced Susac syndrome patients included 5 or 6 with clinically active disease and about eight in remission.

In germline, CDR1 is SNHLY, CDR2 FYNNEI. There are 15 residues in the CDR3. V lost 5 bases, J lost 4 bases, and 6 bases stayed unmatched. Both CD4+ and CD8+ T cells were negatively isolated, and TEMRA cells underwent FACS enrichment. Random hexamers were used to reverse transcribe an amount of roughly 0.5 to 1 ug RNA. Amplification of TCR beta CDR3 across 54 Vbeta and 13 Jbeta was performed with immunoSEQ multiplex PCR. TCRdb re-called the immunoSEQ multiplex PCR reads through MiXCR, storing one row per CDR3 protein. Of fewer than 95,000 distinct CDR3 sequences listed, approximately 96% are singletons.

Sequencing was done on a sample of CD8+ T cells from PBMCs. This chain links TRBV2 with TRBJ2-5; TRBD2 aligns across 11 bases. The TCR originated in a human donor with Susac syndrome. As DNA, the CDR3 is TGTGCCAGCAGTCTCCTCGGGACTAGCGGAGAGACCCAGTACTTC. As protein: CASSLLGTSGETQYF.